This T cell receptor beta chain was observed in a study of tumor-infiltrating lymphocytes in primary liver carcinoma. Germline DNA was extracted too, while blood RNA derived from unsorted whole blood. Donors were untreated and chronically infected with HBV. For this clonotype: One end of the junction does not line up with germline, which may come from a read error.

Germline CDR1 MNHEY, CDR2 SVGAGI. The CDR3 extends over 13 amino acids. Production of TCR beta cDNA used around 460 ng total RNA together with a constant-region primer. Employing slightly modified ARM-PCR, three nested multiplex PCR rounds were run, and these gave rise to the TCR beta libraries. It was with TRBV1-TRBV30 forward primers and a C-beta reverse primer that the first two PCR rounds were run, at about 10 cycles each. TCRdb recomputed calls from the multiplex PCR reads with MiXCR, one row per CDR3 protein. The sample shows approximately 330,000 distinct CDR3 sequences, almost 65% of them seen only once.

Sample: peripheral blood. The clonotype originates from a man aged 35 to 55 with primary liver carcinoma and hepatitis B virus infection. The chain combines TRBV6-5 with TRBJ1-1, with no clear D. The CDR3 bases are TGTGTCAGCAGGTCGCCGCAGAACACTGAAGCCTTCTTT. Its protein product is CVSRSPQNTEAFF.